The following is a T cell receptor beta chain sequence with its context. The sample holds many counts of this clonotype. Its antigen is unknown. Qualities for individual bases were not recorded, and no much larger clone is one base off. These data belong to a study of T-cell reconstitution after alpha-beta-depleted transplantation in children listed by TCRdb under 2016. Background on the whole study: T-cell immune reconstitution after TCRalphabeta/CD19-depleted allogeneic hematopoietic cell transplantation in children was quantitatively tracked in the study by means of TCR repertoire profiling.

The library was built by means of PCR. The data were produced on an Illumina HiSeq 2500. TCR libraries were prepared with molecular barcoding, using unique molecular identifiers to normalize TCRbeta repertoire quantification. Through fastp at Q25 and MiXCR, TCRdb rebuilt clones from the public reads, retaining in-frame beta chains. Records with the same CDR3 protein are collapsed into one entry carrying the most frequent genes and DNA. This sample lists about 640,000 distinct CDR3 sequences; 16% were detected once. The ten largest clones represent over 0.95% of the sample. As encoded in the germline V gene (reference sequence), CDR1 is DFQATT while CDR2 is SNEGSKA. The CDR3, cysteine through phenylalanine, is 11 amino acids long. The CDR3 DNA has 33 bases and is translated from base 1. V drops 5 bases and J drops 4 bases, leaving 8 bases in between.

The clonotype was recovered from a human donor who donated a stem cell graft to a child with acute myeloid leukemia. The chain uses TRBV20-1 and TRBJ1-2, with the D gene uncertain. The sample in question was PBMCs from the stem cell graft donor, obtained from the stem cell graft. The nucleotide sequence reads TGCAGTGCTCCAGACGGCTATGGCTACACCTTC. It translates to CSAPDGYGYTF.